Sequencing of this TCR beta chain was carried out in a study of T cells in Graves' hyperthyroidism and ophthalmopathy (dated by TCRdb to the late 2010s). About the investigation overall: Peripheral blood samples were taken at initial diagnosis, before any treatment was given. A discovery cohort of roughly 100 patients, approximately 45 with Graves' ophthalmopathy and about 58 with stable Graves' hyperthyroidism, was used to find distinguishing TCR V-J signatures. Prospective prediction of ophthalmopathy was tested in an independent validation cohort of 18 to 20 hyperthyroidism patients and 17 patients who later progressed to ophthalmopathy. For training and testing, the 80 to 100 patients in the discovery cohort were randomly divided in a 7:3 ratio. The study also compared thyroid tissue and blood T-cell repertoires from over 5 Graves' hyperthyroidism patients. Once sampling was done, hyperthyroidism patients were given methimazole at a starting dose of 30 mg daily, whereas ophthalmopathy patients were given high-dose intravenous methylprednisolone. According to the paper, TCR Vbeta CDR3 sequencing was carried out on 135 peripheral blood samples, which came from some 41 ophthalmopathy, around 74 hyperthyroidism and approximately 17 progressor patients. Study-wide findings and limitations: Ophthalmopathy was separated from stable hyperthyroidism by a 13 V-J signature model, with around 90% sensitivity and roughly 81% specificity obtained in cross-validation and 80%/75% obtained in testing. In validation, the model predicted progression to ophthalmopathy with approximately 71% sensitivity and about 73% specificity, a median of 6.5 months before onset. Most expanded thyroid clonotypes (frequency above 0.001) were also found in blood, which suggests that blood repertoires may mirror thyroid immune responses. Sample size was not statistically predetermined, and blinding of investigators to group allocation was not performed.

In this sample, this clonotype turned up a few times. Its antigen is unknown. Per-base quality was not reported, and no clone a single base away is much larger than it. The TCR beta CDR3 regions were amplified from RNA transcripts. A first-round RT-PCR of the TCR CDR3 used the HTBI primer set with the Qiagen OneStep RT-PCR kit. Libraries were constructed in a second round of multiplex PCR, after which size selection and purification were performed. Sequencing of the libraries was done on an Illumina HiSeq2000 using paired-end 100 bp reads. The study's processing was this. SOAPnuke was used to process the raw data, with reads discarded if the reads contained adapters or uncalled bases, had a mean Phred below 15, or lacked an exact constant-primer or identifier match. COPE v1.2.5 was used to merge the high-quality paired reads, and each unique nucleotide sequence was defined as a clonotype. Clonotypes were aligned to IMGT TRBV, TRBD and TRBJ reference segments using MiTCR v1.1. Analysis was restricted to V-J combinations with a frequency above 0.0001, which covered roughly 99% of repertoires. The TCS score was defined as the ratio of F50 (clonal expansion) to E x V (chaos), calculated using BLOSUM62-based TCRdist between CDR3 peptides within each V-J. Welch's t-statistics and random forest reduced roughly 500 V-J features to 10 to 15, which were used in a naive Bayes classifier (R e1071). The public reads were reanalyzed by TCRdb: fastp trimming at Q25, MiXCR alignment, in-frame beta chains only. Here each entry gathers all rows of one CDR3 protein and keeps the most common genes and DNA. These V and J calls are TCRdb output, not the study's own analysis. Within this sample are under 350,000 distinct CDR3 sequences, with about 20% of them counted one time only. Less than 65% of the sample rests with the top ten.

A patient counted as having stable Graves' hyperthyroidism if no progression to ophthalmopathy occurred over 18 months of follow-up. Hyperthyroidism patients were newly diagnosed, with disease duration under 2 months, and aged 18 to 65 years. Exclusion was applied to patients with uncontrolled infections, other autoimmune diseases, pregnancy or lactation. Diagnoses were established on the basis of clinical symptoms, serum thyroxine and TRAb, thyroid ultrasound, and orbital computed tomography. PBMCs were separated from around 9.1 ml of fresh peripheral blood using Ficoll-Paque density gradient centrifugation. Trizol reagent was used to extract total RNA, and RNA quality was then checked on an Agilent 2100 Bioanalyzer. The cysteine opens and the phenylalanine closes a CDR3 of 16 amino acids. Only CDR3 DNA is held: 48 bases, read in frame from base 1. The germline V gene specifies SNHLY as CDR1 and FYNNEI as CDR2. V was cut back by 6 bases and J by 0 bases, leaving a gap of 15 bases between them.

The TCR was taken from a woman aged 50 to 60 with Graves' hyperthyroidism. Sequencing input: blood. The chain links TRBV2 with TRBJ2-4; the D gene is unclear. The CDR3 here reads CASRRRLLLAKNIQYF. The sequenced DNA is TGTGCCAGCAGAAGACGGTTATTACTAGCCAAAAACATTCAGTACTTC.